This TCR beta chain was retrieved from a study of cytomegalovirus exposure and HLA in healthy donors. Vbeta (60) and Jbeta (13) primers were used in the PCR. Sequencing was performed with immunoSEQ multiplex PCR; in TCRdb, only in-frame clones are kept and a portion is missing. The table includes 150,000 or so clones, around 76% detected once. Trimming shortened V by 3 bases and J by 6 bases, and 12 bases separated the two germline ends. In germline, CDR1 is SGHDN, CDR2 FVKESK. The CDR3 totals 14 residues. The material sequenced was PBMCs. This clonotype was obtained from a man between 40 and 49 years old in good health and CMV-seropositive. V gene TRBV14 combines with J gene TRBJ2-4; D is perhaps TRBD2 (7 bases). CDR3 loop: CASSQGGHPNIQYF. The CDR3 DNA reads TGTGCCAGCAGCCAGGGGGGGCACCCAAACATTCAGTACTTC.